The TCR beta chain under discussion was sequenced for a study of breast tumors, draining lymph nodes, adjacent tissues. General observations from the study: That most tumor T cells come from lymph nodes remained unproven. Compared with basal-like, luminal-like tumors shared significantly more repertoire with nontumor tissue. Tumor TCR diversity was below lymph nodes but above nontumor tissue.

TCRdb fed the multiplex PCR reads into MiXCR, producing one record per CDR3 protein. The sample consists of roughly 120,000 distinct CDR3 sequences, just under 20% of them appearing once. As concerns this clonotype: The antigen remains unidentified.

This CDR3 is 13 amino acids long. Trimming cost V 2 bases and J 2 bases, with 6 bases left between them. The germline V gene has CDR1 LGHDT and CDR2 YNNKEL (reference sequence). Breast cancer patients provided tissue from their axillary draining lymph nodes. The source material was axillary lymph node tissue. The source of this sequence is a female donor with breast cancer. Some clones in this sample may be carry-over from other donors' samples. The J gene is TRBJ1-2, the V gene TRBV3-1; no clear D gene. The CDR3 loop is CASSQFKNYGYTF. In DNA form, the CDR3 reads TGTGCCAGCAGCCAATTTAAGAACTATGGCTACACCTTC.